What follows is one TCR beta chain and its context. The PCR was carried out with 60 Vbeta primers and 13 Jbeta primers. TCRdb's copy holds only in-frame clones and misses some; the assay was immunoSEQ multiplex PCR. The data show 100,000 to 150,000 clones, with around 72% seen just once and 3% to 4.5% held by the top ten. This specimen comes from a study of cytomegalovirus exposure and HLA in healthy donors. The germline gives CDR1 LGHNA, CDR2 YSLEER. V was clipped by 4 bases and J by 10 bases, with 16 bases between them. This CDR3 region has 13 residues. Sequencing used PBMCs. The rearrangement joins TRBV4-3 to TRBJ1-1; the D gene is possibly TRBD1 (5 bases). The source is a man aged 25-40 years in good health and CMV-seronegative. The CDR3 loop reads CASSLMGAQGAFF. The CDR3 nucleotides read TGCGCCAGCAGCCTCATGGGCGCCCAGGGAGCTTTCTTT.